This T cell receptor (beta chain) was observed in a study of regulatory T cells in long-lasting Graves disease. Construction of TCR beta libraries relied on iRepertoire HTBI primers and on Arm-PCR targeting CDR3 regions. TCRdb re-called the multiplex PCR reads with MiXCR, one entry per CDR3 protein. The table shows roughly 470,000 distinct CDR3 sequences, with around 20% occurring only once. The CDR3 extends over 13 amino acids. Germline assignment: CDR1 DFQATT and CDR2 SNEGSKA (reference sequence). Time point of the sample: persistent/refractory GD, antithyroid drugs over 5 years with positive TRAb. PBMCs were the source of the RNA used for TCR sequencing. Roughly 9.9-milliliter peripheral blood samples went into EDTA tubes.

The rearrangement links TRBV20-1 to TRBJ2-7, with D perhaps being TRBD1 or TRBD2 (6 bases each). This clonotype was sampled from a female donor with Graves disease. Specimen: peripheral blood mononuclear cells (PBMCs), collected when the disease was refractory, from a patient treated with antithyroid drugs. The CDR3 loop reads CSALWRGKSEQYF. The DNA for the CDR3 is TGCAGCGCCCTTTGGAGGGGGAAGAGCGAGCAGTACTTC.